This TCR beta chain was captured by sequencing in a study of T-cell reconstitution after alpha-beta-depleted transplantation in children. Regarding the study as a whole: Where alpha-beta T cells came from about two months after transplant was reportedly several hundred expanded graft clones. Diversity of TCRbeta at day 60 was high in some patients, arising from surviving recipient T cells and thymic progenitors.

The germline V gene encodes CDR1 SGHRS and CDR2 YFSETQ. Trimming removed 3 bases at V and 2 bases at J, with 12 bases between. The CDR3 has 14 amino acids. As it was prepared, the TCRbeta library received unique molecular identifiers. TCRdb called the PCR reads again in MiXCR, with one record for every CDR3 protein. The profile shows about 170,000 distinct CDR3 sequences, approximately 12% of them singletons. This clonotype was counted many times. What it binds is not known. This sequence originates from a boy younger than 10 with acute myeloid leukemia, due to receive a stem cell transplant. The sequencing used PBMCs, collected before TCRalphabeta/CD19-depleted stem cell transplant. V and J are TRBV5-1 and TRBJ2-7; D is ambiguous. Written as DNA, the CDR3 is TGCGCCAGCAGCTCGCAACCAGCAACCTACGAGCAGTACTTC. Its translation: CASSSQPATYEQYF.